This record concerns one T cell receptor (beta chain) sequence. The antigen this receptor binds is unknown. No per-base quality is available; no much larger clone lies one base away. The sample originates from a study of T cells after yellow fever vaccination (dated by TCRdb to between 2018 and 2021). Notes on the research overall: Libraries from fractions with low cell numbers were prepared with the SMART-Seq v4 Ultra Low Input RNA kit. The cohort comprised two healthy male donors, one aged 18 to 29 and one aged 30 to 40 years. Bulk TCR alpha and beta repertoires were sequenced longitudinally to track T-cell clones before and after primary and booster YFV17D yellow fever vaccination. Blood samples were taken at several timepoints before and after primary and secondary immunization, and bulk PBMC replicates and cell subsets were isolated. Beyond this particular receptor, the publication reports: Compared with the primary T-cell response, the secondary T-cell response was faster but weaker, reaching its peak on day 5 rather than on day 15. A small share of clonotypes occurred in both CD4 and CD8 compartments, likely arising from convergent recombination. Because the study included only a couple of donors, the extent to which the findings can be generalized is limited. FACS-sorted repertoires could contain abundant contaminating clonotypes from the bulk population, so computational filtering was required. Most clones expanded after primary vaccination were re-detected after the booster (about 96% of CD4 and approximately 88% of CD8), suggesting broad memory maintenance.

The CDR3 runs 15 amino acids, cysteine and phenylalanine included. Here the CDR3 DNA is all that survives: 45 bases in frame from base 1. Based on the germline V gene, the CDR1 and CDR2 sequences are KGHSH and LQKENI. The junction shows trimming of 6 bases on V and 3 bases on J, and the gene matches do not reach 5 bases of it. The treatment or condition tag for this specimen amounts to: live attenuated yellow fever vaccine strain. PBMCs were isolated from peripheral blood using a standard Ficoll-Paque protocol. CD4 and CD8 T-cell fractions were isolated with Dynabeads CD4 and CD8 positive selection kits. RNA was extracted with TriZol from bulk PBMCs, CD4 and CD8 fractions, and dextramer-positive and dextramer-negative fractions. TCR cDNA was synthesized by 5'RACE template switching, through which a universal primer site and unique molecular identifiers were introduced. Priming for cDNA synthesis came from both the TCR alpha and TCR beta constant segments. Two PCR steps were used to amplify libraries, with sample barcodes and sequencing adapters being added in the second step. Sequencing of libraries was done on Illumina HiSeq 2500 (2x100 bp) or NovaSeq (2x150 bp). Under the source paper's analysis protocol: MIGEC handled demultiplexing of reads and collapsing into UMI consensus sequences, while MiXCR performed V(D)J alignment. Vaccine-responding clonotypes were identified with edgeR using replicate PBMC samples, with FDR below 0.01 and a log2 fold change above 5 up to day 15 being required. CD4 or CD8 identity was assigned to each bulk clonotype according to whether the clonotype was present at higher abundance in the sequenced CD4 repertoire or the sequenced CD8 repertoire. In TCRdb, the public reads were trimmed at Q25 with fastp and aligned with MiXCR, with productive beta chains retained. Records with the same CDR3 protein are collapsed into one entry carrying the most frequent genes and DNA. TCRdb, not the authors, supplied the V and J calls. The sample data list 300,000 or so distinct CDR3 sequences, and about an eighth of these were observed just once. The leading ten clones occupy around 0.55% of the sample.

This specimen was CD4+ T cells sorted from PBMCs, taken 45 days after the yellow fever booster vaccination. The sequence is built from TRBV18 and TRBJ2-5, and 12 bases in between align with TRBD1. This clonotype was obtained from a man younger than 45 who received the YFV17D yellow fever vaccine. The sequence in DNA is TGTGCCAGCTCTCCCGGGACAGGGGGCGAAGAGACCCAGTACTTC. Its translation is CASSPGTGGEETQYF.